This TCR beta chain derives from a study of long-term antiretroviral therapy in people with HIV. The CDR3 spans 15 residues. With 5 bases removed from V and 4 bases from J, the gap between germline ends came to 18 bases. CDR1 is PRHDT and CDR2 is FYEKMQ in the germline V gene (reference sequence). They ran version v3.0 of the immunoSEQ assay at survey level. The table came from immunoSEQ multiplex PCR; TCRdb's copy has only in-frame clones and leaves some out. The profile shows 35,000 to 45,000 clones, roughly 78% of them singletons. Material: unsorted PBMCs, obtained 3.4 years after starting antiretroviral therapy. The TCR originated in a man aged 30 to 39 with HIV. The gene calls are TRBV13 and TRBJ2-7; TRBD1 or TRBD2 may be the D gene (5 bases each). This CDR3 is CASSISGTGWYEQYF. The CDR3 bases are TGTGCCAGCAGCATATCCGGGACCGGATGGTACGAGCAGTACTTC.